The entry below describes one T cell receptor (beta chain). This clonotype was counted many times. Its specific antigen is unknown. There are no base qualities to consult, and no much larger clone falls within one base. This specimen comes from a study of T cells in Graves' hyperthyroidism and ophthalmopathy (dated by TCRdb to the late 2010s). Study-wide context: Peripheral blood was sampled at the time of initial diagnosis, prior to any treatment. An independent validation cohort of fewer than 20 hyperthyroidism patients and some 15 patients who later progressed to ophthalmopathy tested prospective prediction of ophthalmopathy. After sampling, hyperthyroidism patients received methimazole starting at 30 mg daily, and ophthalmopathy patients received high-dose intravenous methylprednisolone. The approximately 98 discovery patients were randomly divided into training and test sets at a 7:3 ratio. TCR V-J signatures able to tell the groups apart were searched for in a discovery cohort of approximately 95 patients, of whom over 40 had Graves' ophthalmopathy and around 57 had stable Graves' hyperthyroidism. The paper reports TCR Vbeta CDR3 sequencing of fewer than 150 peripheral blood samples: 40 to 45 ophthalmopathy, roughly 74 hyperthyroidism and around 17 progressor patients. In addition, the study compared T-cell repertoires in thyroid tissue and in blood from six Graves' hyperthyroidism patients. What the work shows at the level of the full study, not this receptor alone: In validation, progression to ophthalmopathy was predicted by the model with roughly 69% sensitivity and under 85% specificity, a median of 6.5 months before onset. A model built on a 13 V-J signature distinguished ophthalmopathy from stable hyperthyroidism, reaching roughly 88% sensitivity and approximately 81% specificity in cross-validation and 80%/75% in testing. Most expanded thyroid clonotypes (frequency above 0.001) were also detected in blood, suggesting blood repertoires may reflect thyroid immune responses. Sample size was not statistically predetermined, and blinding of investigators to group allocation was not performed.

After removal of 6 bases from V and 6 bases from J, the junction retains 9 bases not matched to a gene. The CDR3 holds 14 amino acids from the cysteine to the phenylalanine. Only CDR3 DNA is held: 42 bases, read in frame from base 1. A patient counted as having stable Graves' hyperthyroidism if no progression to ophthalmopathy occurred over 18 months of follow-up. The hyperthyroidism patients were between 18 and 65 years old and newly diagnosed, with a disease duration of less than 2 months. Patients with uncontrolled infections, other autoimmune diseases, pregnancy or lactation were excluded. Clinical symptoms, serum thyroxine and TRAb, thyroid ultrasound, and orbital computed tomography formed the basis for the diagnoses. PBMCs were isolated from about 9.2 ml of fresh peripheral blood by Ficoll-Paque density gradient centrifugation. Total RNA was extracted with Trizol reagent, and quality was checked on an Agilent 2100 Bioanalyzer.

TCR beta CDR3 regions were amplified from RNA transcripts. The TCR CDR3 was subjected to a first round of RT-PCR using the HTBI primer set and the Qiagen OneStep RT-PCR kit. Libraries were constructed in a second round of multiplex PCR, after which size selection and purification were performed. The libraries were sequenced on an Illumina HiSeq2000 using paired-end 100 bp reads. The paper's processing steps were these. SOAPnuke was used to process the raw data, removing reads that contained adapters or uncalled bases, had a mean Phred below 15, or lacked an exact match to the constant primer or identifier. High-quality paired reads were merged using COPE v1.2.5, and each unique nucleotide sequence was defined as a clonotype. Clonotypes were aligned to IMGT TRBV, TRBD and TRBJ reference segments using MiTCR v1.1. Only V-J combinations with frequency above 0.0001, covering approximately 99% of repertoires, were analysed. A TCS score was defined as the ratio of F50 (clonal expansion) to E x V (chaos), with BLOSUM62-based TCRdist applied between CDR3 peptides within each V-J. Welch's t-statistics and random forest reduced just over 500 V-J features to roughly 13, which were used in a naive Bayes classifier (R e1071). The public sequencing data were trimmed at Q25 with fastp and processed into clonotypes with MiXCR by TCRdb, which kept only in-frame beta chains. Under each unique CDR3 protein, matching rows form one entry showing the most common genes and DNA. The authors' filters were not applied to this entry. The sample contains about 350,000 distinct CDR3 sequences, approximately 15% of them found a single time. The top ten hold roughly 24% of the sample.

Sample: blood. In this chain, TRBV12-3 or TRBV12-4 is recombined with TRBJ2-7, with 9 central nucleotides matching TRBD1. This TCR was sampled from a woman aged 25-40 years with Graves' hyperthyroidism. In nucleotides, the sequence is TGTGCCAGCAGGAGGACAGGGGAAGATGGCGAGCAGTACTTC. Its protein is CASRRTGEDGEQYF.